This T cell receptor beta chain emerged from a study of graft-versus-host responses after intestinal transplantation. Details on this clone: The target antigen is unknown.

Method: immunoSEQ multiplex PCR; TCRdb's copy keeps in-frame clones and lacks some. The sample holds about 97,000 clones, 90% to 95% seen once. The CDR3 extends over 16 amino acids. Germline CDR1 is MNHNY and CDR2 is SVGAGI (reference sequence). The V end was cut by 0 bases, the J end by 2 bases, with 10 bases between. The sequence was collected from a human donor who was the organ donor for an intestinal transplant. Sequencing was performed on unstimulated CD4+ T cells sorted from spleen or lymph node cells, taken before transplant. The chain is built from TRBV6-6 and TRBJ1-4; a weak D match, TRBD1 (5 bases). This CDR3 reads CASSYSGGSTNEKLFF. For the CDR3, the DNA is TGTGCCAGCAGTTACTCCGGGGGTTCTACTAATGAAAAACTGTTTTTT.